Listed here is a single TCR beta chain. Stated time point: pre-treatment sample, taken before nivolumab and TIL therapy. Tumor tissue came from excised metastases, mostly pleural nodules or supraclavicular lymph nodes. This was the immunoSEQ v3 assay. Clones were sequenced by immunoSEQ multiplex PCR, and TCRdb holds only the in-frame ones, with some missing. Of around 100,000 clones detected, around 71% appear once; the ten largest clones hold about a tenth. The sample is drawn from a study of TIL therapy for anti-PD-1-resistant metastatic lung cancer. CDR1 is LGHDT and CDR2 is YNNKEL in the germline V gene (reference sequence). There are 17 residues in the CDR3. V lost 8 bases to trimming and J lost 1 base, with 24 bases between them.

V is TRBV3-1 (or the pseudogene TRBV3-2) and J is TRBJ2-7; TRBD2 might be the D (6 bases). This sequence originates from a person aged 30 to 80 with non-small cell lung cancer. Source: tumor tissue, taken at baseline. The CDR3 here is CASQREAGTSNSYEQYF. For the CDR3, the DNA is TGTGCCAGCCAGAGAGAGGCCGGGACTTCTAATTCCTACGAGCAGTACTTC.